These T cell receptor beta chains were read from a single sample in a study of cytotoxic CD8 clonotypes in ibrutinib-treated CLL. TCRdb's copy holds only in-frame clones and misses some; the assay was immunoSEQ multiplex PCR. The sample carries about 330,000 clones, roughly 67% recorded once. Specimen: PBMCs, collected after 36 months of ibrutinib treatment. The source of these receptors is a human donor with chronic lymphocytic leukemia. Both conserved end residues are part of each CDR3. A row's size may be missing; if present it is once, few, many or a size class.

>TRBJ2-6|NA|TRBV18
CASSPIGAHSGANVLTF
>TRBJ1-2|NA|TRBV29-1
CSVVLETGAPIRGYTF
>TRBJ2-7|NA|TRBV5-1
CASSLDRYEQYF
>TRBJ2-1|NA|TRBV13
CASSLRSRGHEQFF
>TRBJ1-1|NA|TRBV21-1
CASNKGGQMNTEAFF
>TRBJ1-2|NA|TRBV5-1
CASSELTGGGYGYTF
>TRBJ2-7|NA|TRBV5-6
CASSLLGQISYEQYF
>TRBJ2-1|NA|TRBV19
CASSMSGRSYEQFF
>TRBJ1-2|NA|TRBV18
CASSRAGTGADYGYTF
>TRBJ2-7|NA|TRBV5-4
CASSLVGREQYF
>TRBJ2-7|NA|TRBV7-2
CASSLVFPGQTGPPYEQYF
>TRBJ2-7|NA|TRBV9
CASSVGTSQLYEQYF
>TRBJ2-3|NA|TRBV6-4
CASSQGATDTQYF
>TRBJ2-7|NA|TRBV27
CASSKGPHRLSEQYF
>TRBJ2-3|NA|TRBV11-3
CASSFGDSKNSTDTQYF
>TRBJ2-1|NA|TRBV18
CASSAIRDSYNEQFF
>TRBJ2-7|NA|TRBV18
CASSLKPGTYEQYF
>TRBJ2-1|NA|TRBV9
CASSVAGLPSYNEQFF
>TRBJ2-7|NA|TRBV18
CASSLPGRFNGEQYF
>TRBJ2-3|NA|TRBV5-6
CASSFSGDTQYF
>TRBJ2-7|NA|TRBV28
CASSPRDRGYEQYF
>TRBJ2-7|few|TRBV5-1
CASSLAPGWWVIDTYEQYF
>TRBJ2-3|NA|TRBV18
CASSPRTSGDTQYF
>TRBJ2-7|few|TRBV19
CASSIEGRLRYF
>TRBJ2-1|NA|TRBV28
CASRSPGVGSYNEQFF
>TRBJ1-2|NA|TRBV5-1
CASSGGQGANYGYTF
>TRBJ2-4|NA|TRBV27
CASSRSLLAKNIQYF
>TRBJ1-5|once|TRBV10-3
CAISESLGNQPQHF
>TRBJ2-7|NA|TRBV19
CASSPGVGSYEQYF
>TRBJ2-6|NA|TRBV9
CASSGRTVSSGANVLTF
>TRBJ1-2|few|TRBV30
CAWSVSDSYGYTF
>TRBJ2-2|NA|TRBV7-2
CASSSTWLTGELFF
>TRBJ2-7|NA|TRBV7-9
CASSLELAGGSYEQYF
>TRBJ2-3|NA|TRBV28
CASSSRPRSDTQYF
>TRBJ2-3|NA|TRBV27
CASSFGSSSTDTQYF
>TRBJ1-5|NA|TRBV7-8
CASSLGQSVVPQHF
>TRBJ1-2|NA|TRBV25-1
CASSESGRDYGYTF
>TRBJ2-1|many|TRBV9
CASSVGLAGAVGLYNEQFF
>TRBJ2-5|NA|TRBV7-8
CASSLVGGVKTQYF
>TRBJ1-2|few|TRBV7-9
CASGGLGDNYGYTF